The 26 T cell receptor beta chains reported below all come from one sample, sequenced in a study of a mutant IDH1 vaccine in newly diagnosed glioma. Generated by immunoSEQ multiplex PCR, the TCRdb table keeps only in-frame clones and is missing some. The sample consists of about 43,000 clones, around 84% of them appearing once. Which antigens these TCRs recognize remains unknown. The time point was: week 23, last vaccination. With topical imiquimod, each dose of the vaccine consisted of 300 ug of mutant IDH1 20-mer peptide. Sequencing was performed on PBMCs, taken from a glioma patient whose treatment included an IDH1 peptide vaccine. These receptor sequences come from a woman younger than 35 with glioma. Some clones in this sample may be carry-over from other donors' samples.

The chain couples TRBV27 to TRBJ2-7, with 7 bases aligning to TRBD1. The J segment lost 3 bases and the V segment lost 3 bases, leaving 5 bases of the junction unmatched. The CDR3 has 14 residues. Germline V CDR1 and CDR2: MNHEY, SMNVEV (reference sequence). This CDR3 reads CASSFAAGGYEQYF. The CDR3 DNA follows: TGTGCCAGCAGTTTCGCGGCAGGGGGCTACGAGCAGTACTTC.

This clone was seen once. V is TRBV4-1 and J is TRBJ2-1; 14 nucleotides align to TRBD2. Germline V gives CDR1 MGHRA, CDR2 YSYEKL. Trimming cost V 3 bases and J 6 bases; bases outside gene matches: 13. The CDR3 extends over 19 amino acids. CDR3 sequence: CASSHPKGLAGVGGNEQFF. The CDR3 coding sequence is TGCGCCAGCAGCCATCCGAAGGGACTAGCGGGAGTCGGGGGCAATGAGCAGTTCTTC.

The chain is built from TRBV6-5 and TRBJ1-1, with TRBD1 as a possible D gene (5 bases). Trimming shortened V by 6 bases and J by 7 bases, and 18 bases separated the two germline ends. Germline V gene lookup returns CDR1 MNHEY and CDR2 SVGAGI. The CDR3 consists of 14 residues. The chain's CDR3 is CASRYGRAAVEAFF. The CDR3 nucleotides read TGTGCCAGCAGGTACGGCAGGGCGGCAGTTGAAGCTTTCTTT.

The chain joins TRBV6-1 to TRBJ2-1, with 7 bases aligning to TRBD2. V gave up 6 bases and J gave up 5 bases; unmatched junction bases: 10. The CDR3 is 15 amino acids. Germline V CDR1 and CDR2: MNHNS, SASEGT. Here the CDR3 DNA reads TGTGCCAGCAGGGACGATACTAGCGTCGACAATGAGCAGTTCTTC. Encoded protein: CASRDDTSVDNEQFF.

The CDR3 coding sequence is TGCAGCGTTGGAGGCGTGGAGACCCAGTACTTC. Amino acids: CSVGGVETQYF. The chain joins TRBV29-1 to TRBJ2-5; no reliable D call. The CDR3 has 11 amino acids. The germline V gene has CDR1 SQVTM and CDR2 ANQGSEA. The V end was cut by 4 bases, the J end by 5 bases, with 8 bases between.

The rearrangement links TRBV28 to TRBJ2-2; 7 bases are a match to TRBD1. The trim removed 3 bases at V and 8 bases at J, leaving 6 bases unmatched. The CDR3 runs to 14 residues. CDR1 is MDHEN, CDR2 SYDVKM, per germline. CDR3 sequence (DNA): TGTGCCAGCAGTTTTCTACAGGGGTTAGGGGAGCTGTTTTTT. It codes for CASSFLQGLGELFF.

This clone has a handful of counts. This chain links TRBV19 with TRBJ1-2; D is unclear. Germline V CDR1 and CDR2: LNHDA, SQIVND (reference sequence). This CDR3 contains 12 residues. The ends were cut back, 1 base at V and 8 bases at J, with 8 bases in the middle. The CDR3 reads CASSIGEIGYTF. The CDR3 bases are TGTGCCAGTAGTATAGGCGAGATAGGCTACACCTTC.

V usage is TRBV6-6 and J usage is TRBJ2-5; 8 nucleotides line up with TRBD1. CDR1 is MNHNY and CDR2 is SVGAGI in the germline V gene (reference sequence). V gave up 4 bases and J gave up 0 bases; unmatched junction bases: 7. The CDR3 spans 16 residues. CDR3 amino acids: CASSSSGGEYQETQYF. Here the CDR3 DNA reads TGTGCCAGCAGTTCTTCAGGGGGCGAGTACCAAGAGACCCAGTACTTC.

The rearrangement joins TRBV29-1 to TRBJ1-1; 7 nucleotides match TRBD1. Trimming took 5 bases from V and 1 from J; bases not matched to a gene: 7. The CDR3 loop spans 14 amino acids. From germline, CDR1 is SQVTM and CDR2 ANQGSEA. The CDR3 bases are TGCAGCGTTAAGGGGGCGGGAGGGAACACTGAAGCTTTCTTT. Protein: CSVKGAGGNTEAFF.

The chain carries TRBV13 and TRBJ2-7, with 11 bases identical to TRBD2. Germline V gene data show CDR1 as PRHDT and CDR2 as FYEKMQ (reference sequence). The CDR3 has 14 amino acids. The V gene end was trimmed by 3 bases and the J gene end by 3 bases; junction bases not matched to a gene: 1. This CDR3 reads CASSLGLAVYEQYF. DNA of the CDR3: TGTGCCAGCAGCTTGGGACTAGCGGTCTACGAGCAGTACTTC.

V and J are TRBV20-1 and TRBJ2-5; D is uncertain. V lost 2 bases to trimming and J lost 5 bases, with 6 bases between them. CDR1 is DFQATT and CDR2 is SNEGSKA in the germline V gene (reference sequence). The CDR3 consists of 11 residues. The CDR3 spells CSARHGETQYF. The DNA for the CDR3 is TGCAGTGCTAGACATGGGGAGACCCAGTACTTC.

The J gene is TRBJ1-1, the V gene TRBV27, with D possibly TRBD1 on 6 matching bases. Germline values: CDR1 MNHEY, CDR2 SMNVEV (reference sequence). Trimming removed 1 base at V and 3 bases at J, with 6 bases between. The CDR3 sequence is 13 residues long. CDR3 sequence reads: CASSLYRDTEAFF. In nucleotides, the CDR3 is TGTGCCAGCAGTTTATACAGGGACACTGAAGCTTTCTTT.

CDR3 nucleotide sequence: TGTGCCATCAGTGAGTCAGAACAGGGGAGCTATGGCTACACCTTC. This encodes CAISESEQGSYGYTF. V gene TRBV10-3 combines with J gene TRBJ1-2, with TRBD1 identical over 7 bases. This CDR3 is built from 15 residues. Germline V lookup: CDR1 ENHRY, CDR2 SYGVKD. The trim removed 0 bases at V and 4 bases at J, leaving 5 bases unmatched.

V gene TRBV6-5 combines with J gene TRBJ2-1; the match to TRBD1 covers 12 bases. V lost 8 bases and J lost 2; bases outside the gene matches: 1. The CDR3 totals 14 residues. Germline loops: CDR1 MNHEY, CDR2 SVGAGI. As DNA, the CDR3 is TGTGCCAGCGGGACAGGGGGCGCCTACAATGAGCAGTTCTTC. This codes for CASGTGGAYNEQFF.

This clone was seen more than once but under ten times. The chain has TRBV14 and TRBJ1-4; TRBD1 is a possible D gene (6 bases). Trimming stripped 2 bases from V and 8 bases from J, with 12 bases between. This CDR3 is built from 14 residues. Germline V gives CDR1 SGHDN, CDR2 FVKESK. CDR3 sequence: CASSQRAGVEKLFF. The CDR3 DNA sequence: TGTGCCAGCAGCCAACGGGCAGGGGTCGAAAAACTGTTTTTT.

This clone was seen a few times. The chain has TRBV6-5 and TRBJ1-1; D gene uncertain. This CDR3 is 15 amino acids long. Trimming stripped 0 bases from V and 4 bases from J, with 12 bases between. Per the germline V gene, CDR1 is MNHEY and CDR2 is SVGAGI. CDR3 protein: CASSYSSSGFTEAFF. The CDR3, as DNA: TGTGCCAGCAGTTACTCGAGTTCGGGGTTCACTGAAGCTTTCTTT.

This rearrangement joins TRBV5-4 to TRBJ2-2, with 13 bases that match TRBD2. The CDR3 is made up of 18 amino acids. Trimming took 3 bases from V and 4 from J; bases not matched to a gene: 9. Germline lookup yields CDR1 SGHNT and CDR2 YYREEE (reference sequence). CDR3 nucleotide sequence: TGTGCCAGCAGCTCGGAGCCGGGACTAGCGGGACTCACCGGGGAGCTGTTTTTT. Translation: CASSSEPGLAGLTGELFF.

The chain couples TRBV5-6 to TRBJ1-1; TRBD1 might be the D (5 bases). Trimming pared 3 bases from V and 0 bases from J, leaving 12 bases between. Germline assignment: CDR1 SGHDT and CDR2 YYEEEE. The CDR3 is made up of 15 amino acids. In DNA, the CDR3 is TGTGCCAGCAGCTGGGACGGCACCATGAACACTGAAGCTTTCTTT. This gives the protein CASSWDGTMNTEAFF.

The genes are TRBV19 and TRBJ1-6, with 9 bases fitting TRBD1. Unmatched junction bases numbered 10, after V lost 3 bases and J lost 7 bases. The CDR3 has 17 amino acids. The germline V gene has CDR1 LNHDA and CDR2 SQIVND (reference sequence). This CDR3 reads CASSIHKTGTGNSPLHF. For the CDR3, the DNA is TGTGCCAGTAGTATTCATAAAACCGGGACAGGGAATTCACCCCTCCACTTT. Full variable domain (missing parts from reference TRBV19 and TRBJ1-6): DGGITQSPKYLFRKEGQNVTLSCEQNLNHDAMYWYRQDPGQGLRLIYYSQIVNDFQKGDIAEGYSVSREKKESFPLTVTSAQKNPTAFYLCASSIHKTGTGNSPLHFGNGTRLTVT.

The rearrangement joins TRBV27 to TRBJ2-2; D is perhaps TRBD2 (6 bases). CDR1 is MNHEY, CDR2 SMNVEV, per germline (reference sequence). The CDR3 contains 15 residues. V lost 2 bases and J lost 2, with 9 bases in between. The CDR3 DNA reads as TGTGCCAGCAGTTTAAGGGGAGGAAACACCGGGGAGCTGTTTTTT. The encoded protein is CASSLRGGNTGELFF.

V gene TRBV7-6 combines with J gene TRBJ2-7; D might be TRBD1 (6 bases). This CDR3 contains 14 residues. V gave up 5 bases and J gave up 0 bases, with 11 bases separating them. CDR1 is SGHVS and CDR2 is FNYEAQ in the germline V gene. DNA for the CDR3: TGTGCCAGCAGCCACTGGACAGCCTCCTACGAGCAGTACTTC. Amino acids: CASSHWTASYEQYF.

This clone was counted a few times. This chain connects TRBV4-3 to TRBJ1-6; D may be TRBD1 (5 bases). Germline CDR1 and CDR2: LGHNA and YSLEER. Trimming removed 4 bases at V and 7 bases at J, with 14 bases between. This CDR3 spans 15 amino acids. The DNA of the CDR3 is TGCGCCAGCAGCCCCCAAGCTGGGGGAAATTCACCCCTCCACTTT. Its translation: CASSPQAGGNSPLHF.

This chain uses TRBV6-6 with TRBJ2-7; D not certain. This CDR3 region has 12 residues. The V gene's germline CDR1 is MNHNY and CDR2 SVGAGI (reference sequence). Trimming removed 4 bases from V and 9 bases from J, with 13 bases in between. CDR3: CASSLSRVRQYF. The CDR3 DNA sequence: TGTGCCAGCAGTTTGAGTAGGGTTCGGCAGTACTTC.

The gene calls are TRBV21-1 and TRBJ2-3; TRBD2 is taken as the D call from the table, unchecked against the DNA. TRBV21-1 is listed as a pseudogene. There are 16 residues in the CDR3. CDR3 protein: CASPRPLSGRANTQYF. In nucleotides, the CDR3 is TGTGCCAGCCCCAGGCCCCTCAGCGGGAGAGCCAATACGCAGTATTTT.

CDR3 bases: TGTGCCAGCAGCTCCCAGGGGGCCGGCTACAATGAGCAGTTCTTC. Protein: CASSSQGAGYNEQFF. The rearrangement links TRBV5-6 to TRBJ2-1, with TRBD1 matching over 8 bases. The V and J ends lost 3 bases and 3 bases, in that order; junction bases with no gene match: 5. CDR1 is SGHDT, CDR2 YYEEEE, per germline. CDR3 size: 15 residues. The full variable domain, rest sourced from reference TRBV5-6 and TRBJ2-1, is DAGVTQSPTHLIKTRGQQVTLRCSPKSGHDTVSWYQQALGQGPQFIFQYYEEEERQRGNFPDRFSGHQFPNYSSELNVNALLLGDSALYLCASSSQGAGYNEQFFGPGTRLTVL.

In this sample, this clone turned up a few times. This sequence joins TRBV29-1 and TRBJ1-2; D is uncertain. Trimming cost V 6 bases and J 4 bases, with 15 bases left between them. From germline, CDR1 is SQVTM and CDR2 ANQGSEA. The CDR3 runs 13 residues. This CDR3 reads CSVGADRGYGYTF. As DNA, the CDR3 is TGCAGCGTCGGAGCAGATAGAGGCTATGGCTACACCTTC.